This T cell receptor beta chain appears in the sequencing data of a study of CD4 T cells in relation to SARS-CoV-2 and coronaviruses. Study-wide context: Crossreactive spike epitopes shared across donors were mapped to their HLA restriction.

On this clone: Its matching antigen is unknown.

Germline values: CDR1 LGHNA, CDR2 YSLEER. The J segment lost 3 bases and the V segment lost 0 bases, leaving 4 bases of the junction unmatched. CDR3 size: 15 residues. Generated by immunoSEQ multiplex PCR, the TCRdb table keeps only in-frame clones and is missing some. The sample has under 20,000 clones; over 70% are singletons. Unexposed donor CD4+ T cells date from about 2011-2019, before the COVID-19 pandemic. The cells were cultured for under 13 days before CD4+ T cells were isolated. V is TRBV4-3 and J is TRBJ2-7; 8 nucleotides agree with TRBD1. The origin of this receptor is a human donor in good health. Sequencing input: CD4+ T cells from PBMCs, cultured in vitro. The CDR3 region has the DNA TGCGCCAGCAGCCAAGATGCAGGGGGCTACTACGAGCAGTACTTC. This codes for CASSQDAGGYYEQYF.